These T cell receptor beta chains were read from a single sample in a study of blood T cell repertoires in COVID-19. The protocol was immunoSEQ multiplex PCR, while the TCRdb copy is restricted to in-frame clones and leaves out a portion. The data hold over 70,000 clones, with around 76% observed a single time. Sequenced material: peripheral blood. Source of these receptors: a woman of 80 years or more with active or convalescent COVID-19. Each CDR3 is given with its conserved first and last residue. The D gene is left open where the match is weak. Only some rows state a clone size, as once, few, many or a class for expanded clones.

clone_size | d_call | j_call | v_call | cdr3_nt | cdr3_aa
NA | NA | TRBJ1-2 | TRBV19 | TGTGCCAGTAGTACTCAGGGTCGACAGTATGGCTACACCTTC | CASSTQGRQYGYTF
few | TRBD2 | TRBJ2-7 | TRBV6-2/TRBV6-3 | TGTGCCAGCAGCCTCTGGACTAGCGGGTCCCACGAGCAGTACTTC | CASSLWTSGSHEQYF
NA | TRBD1 | TRBJ2-5 | TRBV5-4 | TGTGCCAGCAGCTTCAACAGGGGGTTGGAGCAAGAGACCCAGTACTTC | CASSFNRGLEQETQYF
NA | NA | TRBJ1-3 | TRBV7-2 | TGTGCCAGCAGCCCCTGGGGGGTAAACACCATATATTTT | CASSPWGVNTIYF
NA | TRBD2 | TRBJ2-1 | TRBV5-1 | TGCGCCAGCGGACTAGCGGGGGGCCTCTCCTACAATGAGCAGTTCTTC | CASGLAGGLSYNEQFF
NA | TRBD1 | TRBJ1-3 | TRBV7-2 | TGTGCCTCAGGGGGCGGGTTAGGAAACACCATATATTTT | CASGGGLGNTIYF
NA | NA | TRBJ2-2 | TRBV25-1 | TGTGCCAGCAGAAAAACCGGGACATCGAACACCGGGGAGCTGTTTTTT | CASRKTGTSNTGELFF
NA | NA | TRBJ1-1 | TRBV7-9 | TGTGCCAGCAGCTTAACACAGGACAGTGAAGCTTTCTTT | CASSLTQDSEAFF
few | TRBD1 | TRBJ1-2 | TRBV12-3/TRBV12-4 | TGTGCCAGCAGTGGGACAGGGACCTATGGCTACACCTTC | CASSGTGTYGYTF
NA | TRBD1 | TRBJ1-2 | TRBV29-1 | TGCAGCGTTGACGGAGGATCGACAGGGGAGAACTATGGCTACACCTTC | CSVDGGSTGENYGYTF
NA | NA | TRBJ1-1 | TRBV7-9 | TGTGCCAGCAGCTTAGCTACGGTGAACACTGAAGCTTTCTTT | CASSLATVNTEAFF
NA | NA | TRBJ2-2 | TRBV11-3 | TGTGCCAGCAGCTTTGGAGGGGCGAACACCGGGGAGCTGTTTTTT | CASSFGGANTGELFF
NA | NA | TRBJ1-5 | TRBV19 | TGTGCCAGTGGCGGTCCGGGGCAGCCCCAGCATTTT | CASGGPGQPQHF
NA | NA | TRBJ2-5 | TRBV2 | TGTGCCAGCAGTGAAGGGTCGGGGGAAGAGACCCAGTACTTC | CASSEGSGEETQYF
NA | NA | TRBJ1-1 | TRBV4-1 | TGCGCCAGCAGCCAAGGGGAGGGGGAGAAAGCTTTCTTT | CASSQGEGEKAFF
NA | NA | TRBJ1-3 | TRBV5-5 | TGTGCCAGCACCACCACAGGGTCGGGAAACACCATATATTTT | CASTTTGSGNTIYF
few | NA | TRBJ2-2 | TRBV4-3 | TGCGCCAGCAGCCAGGGAGAAACGGCGAACACCGGGGAGCTGTTTTTT | CASSQGETANTGELFF
NA | NA | TRBJ2-3 | TRBV24-1 | TGTGCCACCAGTGATTTGTACACAGATACGCAGTATTTT | CATSDLYTDTQYF
NA | NA | TRBJ2-1 | TRBV3-1/TRBV3-2 | TGTGCCAGCAGCCAAGATTGGATAGGGGGGGCGAATGAGCAGTTCTTC | CASSQDWIGGANEQFF
few | TRBD1 | TRBJ2-7 | TRBV20-1 | TGCAGTGCTAGTCTGTGGGGACAGGGGGGTTTCGAGCAGTACTTC | CSASLWGQGGFEQYF
NA | NA | TRBJ2-3 | TRBV30 | TGTGCCTGGGCGAGGAGAGAAAGCACAGATACGCAGTATTTT | CAWARRESTDTQYF
NA | NA | TRBJ1-2 | TRBV4-1 | TGCGCCAGCAGCCAAGAGAGGGAGGGGAGCTATGGCTACACCTTC | CASSQEREGSYGYTF
once | TRBD1 | TRBJ1-5 | TRBV18 | TGTGCCAGCTCACCACAGACAGGGGGAGGCCAGCCCCAGCATTTT | CASSPQTGGGQPQHF
NA | TRBD1 | TRBJ1-5 | TRBV6-2/TRBV6-3 | TGTGCCAGCAGTCCGGATGGACAGGGGTATAGCAATCAGCCCCAGCATTTT | CASSPDGQGYSNQPQHF
NA | TRBD1 | TRBJ1-1 | TRBV7-9 | TGTGCCAGCAGCTTAGCGTTTGGGACAGGGGATATGAACACTGAAGCTTTCTTT | CASSLAFGTGDMNTEAFF
NA | NA | TRBJ2-2 | TRBV11-2 | TGTGCCAGCAGCTTAGTTGTACGGGGGACCGGGGAGCTGTTTTTT | CASSLVVRGTGELFF
few | NA | TRBJ2-3 | TRBV3-1/TRBV3-2 | TGTGCCAGCAGCCAAGAACCCGGGGGGCCAGGCAATAGGTCGCAGTATTTT | CASSQEPGGPGNRSQYF
once | NA | TRBJ1-5 | TRBV6-5 | TGTGCCAGCACCCCGGGATCCCAGCCCCAGCATTTT | CASTPGSQPQHF
few | TRBD1 | TRBJ1-2 | TRBV3-1/TRBV3-2 | TGTGCCAGCAGCCAAAAGCCCCTGCAGGGGGGCTATGGCTACACCTTC | CASSQKPLQGGYGYTF
NA | NA | TRBJ1-5 | TRBV28 | TGTGCCAGCGGTACAGTAGGTAATCAGCCCCAGCATTTT | CASGTVGNQPQHF
NA | TRBD1 | TRBJ2-1 | TRBV6-5 | TGTGCCAGCACGTTGGACAGGGCGTCCTACAATGAGCAGTTCTTC | CASTLDRASYNEQFF
NA | NA | TRBJ1-4 | TRBV18 | TGTGCCAGCTCACCAGGGCAGCCAACTAATGAAAAACTGTTTTTT | CASSPGQPTNEKLFF
NA | TRBD2 | TRBJ2-3 | TRBV7-8 | TGTGCCAGCAGCTTACTCCCGGTTAGCGGGGTAACGACAGATACGCAGTATTTT | CASSLLPVSGVTTDTQYF
NA | NA | TRBJ1-3 | TRBV7-8 | TGTGCCAGCAGCTTATTGGTAACCGGGACTAAATCTGGAAACACCATATATTTT | CASSLLVTGTKSGNTIYF
NA | TRBD1 | TRBJ2-1 | TRBV15 | TGTGCCACCAGCAGGTACCGGGACAGGGTATACAATGAGCAGTTCTTC | CATSRYRDRVYNEQFF
NA | TRBD2 | TRBJ2-2 | TRBV7-8 | TGTGCCAGCAGCTGGGCCGGGACTAGCGCGGTCGGGGAGCTGTTTTTT | CASSWAGTSAVGELFF
once | TRBD2 | TRBJ2-1 | TRBV27 | TGTGCCAGTTTACCAATGGTCGGGGGGGGGAATGAGCAGTTCTTC | CASLPMVGGGNEQFF
NA | NA | TRBJ2-7 | TRBV28 | TGTGCCAGCACATCCCAGGGGCCCTTTCTTTACGAGCAGTACTTC | CASTSQGPFLYEQYF
few | TRBD1 | TRBJ1-4 | TRBV7-2 | TGTGCCAGCAGCAAAGGGACAGGGAGTAATGAAAAACTGTTTTTT | CASSKGTGSNEKLFF
NA | NA | TRBJ1-2 | TRBV27 | TGTGCCAGCAGTTTCCAGGGTTCGGGCTATGGCTACACCTTC | CASSFQGSGYGYTF
NA | NA | TRBJ2-7 | TRBV6-1 | TGTGCCAGCAGTGAGGGGACTGACTTTACCTACGAGCAGTACTTC | CASSEGTDFTYEQYF
once | TRBD2 | TRBJ2-2 | TRBV6-5 | TGTGCCAGCACTTCCCCGGGACTAGAACCCGGGGAGCTGTTTTTT | CASTSPGLEPGELFF
NA | NA | TRBJ2-2 | TRBV27 | TGTGCCAGCAGTTTATCGATAAGCGGCGCGAACACCGGGGAGCTGTTTTTT | CASSLSISGANTGELFF
many | TRBD2 | TRBJ2-5 | TRBV19 | TGTGCCAGTAGGGGAGGGACTAGCGCGCAAGAGACCCAGTACTTC | CASRGGTSAQETQYF
few | NA | TRBJ1-5 | TRBV9 | TGTGCCAGCAGCCCAGGGGACATAAACAATCAGCCCCAGCATTTT | CASSPGDINNQPQHF
NA | TRBD2 | TRBJ2-7 | TRBV6-5 | TGTGCCAGCAGTCCTTTTCGGGGGGGGTTTTACGAGCAGTACTTC | CASSPFRGGFYEQYF
NA | NA | TRBJ2-7 | TRBV29-1 | TGCAGCGTTGGGGACTCCCTAGGGGACTACGAGCAGTACTTC | CSVGDSLGDYEQYF
NA | TRBD1 | TRBJ2-3 | TRBV6-5 | TGTGCCAGCAGTTACGACCGGACAGGCCTCACAGATACGCAGTATTTT | CASSYDRTGLTDTQYF
NA | TRBD1 | TRBJ1-5 | TRBV6-1 | TGTGCCAGCAGTGAAAGGACAGGGGGCGGCAATCAGCCCCAGCATTTT | CASSERTGGGNQPQHF
NA | NA | TRBJ2-7 | TRBV19 | TGTGCCAGTAGTATATCGGACAACTCCTACGAGCAGTACTTC | CASSISDNSYEQYF
NA | TRBD1 | TRBJ2-7 | TRBV18 | TGTGCCAGCTCACTACGGGACAGCTCCTACGAGCAGTACTTC | CASSLRDSSYEQYF
once | NA | TRBJ1-1 | TRBV7-8 | TGTGCCAGCAGCAAAGGGGCAGCCGTAAAAATGGATGAAGCTTTCTTT | CASSKGAAVKMDEAFF
NA | TRBD1 | TRBJ1-5 | TRBV30 | TGTGCCTGGAGTTGGGACAGAAATCAGCCCCAGCATTTT | CAWSWDRNQPQHF
NA | NA | TRBJ1-2 | TRBV5-1 | TGCGCCAGCAGCTTGTCAAACAGGGAAGACTATGGCTACACCTTC | CASSLSNREDYGYTF
NA | NA | TRBJ2-7 | TRBV2 | TGTGCCAGCAGTGACCCAGTTACCTACGAGCAGTACTTC | CASSDPVTYEQYF
NA | NA | TRBJ1-6 | TRBV9 | TGTGCCAGCAGCCCCAGCGGGGGCAATAATTCACCCCTCCACTTT | CASSPSGGNNSPLHF